The rows below give T cell receptor beta chains drawn from one sample of a study of shared clonotypes between healthy human individuals. TCRdb's table, derived via immunoSEQ multiplex PCR, lists solely in-frame clones and lacks some. The table shows about 1.9 million clones, with over 85% occurring only once. The sequencing sample was made of naive CD8+ T cells from PBMCs. These receptors all come from a man aged 18 to 29 in good health. Some clones in this sample may be carry-over from other donors' samples. The CDR3 runs from the conserved cysteine through the conserved F or W. Each record gives: D gene, J gene, V gene, clone size, CDR3 protein, CDR3 DNA. D genes are given only for firm matches. Clone size, where shown, is once, few, many, or a class for clones that have expanded.

>NA|TRBJ2-7|TRBV27|once
CASSLSHSYEQYF
TGTGCCAGCAGTTTATCGCACTCCTACGAGCAGTACTTC
>NA|TRBJ2-3|TRBV10-3|NA
CAISESAEVPYTQYF
TGTGCCATCAGTGAATCAGCGGAGGTCCCCTATACGCAGTATTTT
>TRBD2|TRBJ2-1|TRBV7-9|NA
CASSLGLAGDQKRFF
TGTGCCAGCTCCTTAGGGCTAGCGGGAGACCAAAAGCGGTTCTTC
>TRBD2|TRBJ2-1|TRBV13|NA
CASSSREGSSTQDISYNEQFF
TGTGCCAGCAGCTCGAGGGAGGGGAGTTCGACACAAGACATCTCCTACAATGAGCAGTTCTTC
>NA|TRBJ2-1|TRBV7-9|NA
CASSLAGRGQFF
TGTGCCAGCAGCTTAGCTGGGCGGGGGCAGTTCTTC
>NA|TRBJ2-5|TRBV5-6|NA
CASSLRDRGGETQYF
TGTGCCAGCAGCTTGAGGGACCGCGGCGGGGAGACCCAGTACTTC
>NA|TRBJ2-7|TRBV6-1|NA
CASTWTERYEQYF
TGTGCCAGCACATGGACAGAAAGATACGAGCAGTACTTC
>NA|TRBJ2-7|TRBV4-1|NA
CASSPATFTGLSYEQYF
TGCGCCAGCAGCCCCGCGACGTTTACAGGTTTATCCTACGAGCAGTACTTC
>NA|TRBJ1-3|TRBV28|NA
CASSPGVSGNTIYF
TGTGCCAGCAGTCCAGGGGTCTCTGGAAACACCATATATTTT
>NA|TRBJ2-1|TRBV19|NA
CASSFSAGGNEQFF
TGTGCCAGTAGTTTTTCTGCCGGGGGCAATGAGCAGTTCTTC
>TRBD2|TRBJ2-7|TRBV13|once
CASSLGSPLAGGYEQYF
TGTGCCAGCAGCTTAGGCTCCCCTCTAGCGGGAGGGTACGAGCAGTACTTC
>NA|TRBJ2-1|TRBV19|NA
CASSMAASYNEQFF
TGTGCCAGTAGTATGGCGGCCTCCTACAATGAGCAGTTCTTC
>NA|TRBJ2-5|TRBV30|NA
CAWGTYETQYF
TGTGCCTGGGGGACTTATGAGACCCAGTACTTC
>TRBD2|TRBJ2-5|TRBV5-8|NA
CASSSTSGLQETQYF
TGTGCCAGCAGTTCGACTAGCGGTCTCCAAGAGACCCAGTACTTC
>NA|TRBJ1-2|TRBV7-8|NA
CASSHNRGAWSTTEPNGYTF
TGTGCCAGCAGTCATAATCGGGGGGCGTGGTCGACAACCGAACCCAATGGCTACACCTTC
>TRBD2|TRBJ2-7|TRBV5-1|NA
CASSLVRPSGSGSYEQYF
TGCGCCAGCAGCTTGGTGAGGCCTAGCGGGAGTGGGTCCTACGAGCAGTACTTC
>TRBD2|TRBJ2-3|TRBV7-3|NA
CASSHTRGSGSPPDTQYF
TGTGCCAGCAGCCACACCCGTGGTAGCGGGAGCCCCCCAGATACGCAGTATTTT
>NA|TRBJ2-2|TRBV19|NA
CASSSEGPGELFF
TGTGCCAGTAGTAGCGAAGGACCCGGGGAGCTGTTTTTT
>NA|TRBJ2-1|TRBV28|once
CASSLLQEGSNEQFF
TGTGCCAGCAGTTTGCTACAGGAGGGCAGCAATGAGCAGTTCTTC
>NA|TRBJ2-7|TRBV7-9|NA
CASSPQSYEQYF
TGTGCCAGCAGCCCCCAGTCCTACGAGCAGTACTTC
>TRBD2|TRBJ2-2|TRBV18|NA
CASSNGTSGRTGELFF
TGTGCCAGCTCGAACGGGACTAGCGGGAGAACCGGGGAGCTGTTTTTT
>TRBD2|TRBJ2-7|TRBV19|NA
CASSQLAGGFSYEQYF
TGTGCCAGTAGCCAACTAGCGGGAGGCTTCTCCTACGAGCAGTACTTC